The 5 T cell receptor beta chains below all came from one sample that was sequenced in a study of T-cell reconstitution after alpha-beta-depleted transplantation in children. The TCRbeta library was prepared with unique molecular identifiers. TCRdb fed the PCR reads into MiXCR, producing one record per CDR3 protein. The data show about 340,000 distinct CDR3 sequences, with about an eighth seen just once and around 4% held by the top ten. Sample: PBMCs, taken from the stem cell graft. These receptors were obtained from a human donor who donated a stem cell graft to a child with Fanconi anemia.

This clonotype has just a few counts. The CDR3 sequence is CSAPNTGELFF. DNA of the CDR3: TGCAGTGCTCCTAACACCGGGGAGCTGTTTTTT. The chain uses TRBV20-1 and TRBJ2-2; unclear D gene. Germline assignment: CDR1 DFQATT and CDR2 SNEGSKA (reference sequence). The CDR3 length is 11 residues. The V and J ends lost 5 bases and 2 bases respectively, with 3 bases between them.

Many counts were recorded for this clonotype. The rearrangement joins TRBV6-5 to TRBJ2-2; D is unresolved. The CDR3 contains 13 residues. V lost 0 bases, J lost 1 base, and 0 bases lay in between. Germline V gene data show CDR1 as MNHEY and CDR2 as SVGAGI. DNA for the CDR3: TGTGCCAGCAGTTACTCGAACACCGGGGAGCTGTTTTTT. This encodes CASSYSNTGELFF.

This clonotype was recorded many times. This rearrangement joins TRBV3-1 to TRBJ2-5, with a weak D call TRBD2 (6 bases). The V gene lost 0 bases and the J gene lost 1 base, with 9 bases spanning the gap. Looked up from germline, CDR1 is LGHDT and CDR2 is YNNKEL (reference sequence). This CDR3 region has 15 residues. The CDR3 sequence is CASSQEWGLQETQYF. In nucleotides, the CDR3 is TGTGCCAGCAGCCAAGAATGGGGACTCCAAGAGACCCAGTACTTC.

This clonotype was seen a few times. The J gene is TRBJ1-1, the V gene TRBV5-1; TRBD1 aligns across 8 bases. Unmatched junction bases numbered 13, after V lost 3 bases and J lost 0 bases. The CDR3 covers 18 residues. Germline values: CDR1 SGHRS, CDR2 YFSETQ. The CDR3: CASSSRGQAYVVNTEAFF. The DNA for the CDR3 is TGCGCCAGCAGCTCCCGGGGACAGGCATACGTGGTGAACACTGAAGCTTTCTTT.

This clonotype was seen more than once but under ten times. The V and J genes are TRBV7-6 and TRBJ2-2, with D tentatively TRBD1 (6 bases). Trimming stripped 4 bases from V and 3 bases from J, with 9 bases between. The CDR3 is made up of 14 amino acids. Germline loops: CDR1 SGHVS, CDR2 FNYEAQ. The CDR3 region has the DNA TGTGCCAGCAGCTCCGGGACACACACCGGGGAGCTGTTTTTT. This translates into CASSSGTHTGELFF.